Presented here are 16 T cell receptor beta chains from one specimen sequenced in a study of OX40 agonist ivuxolimab in advanced cancers. This table comes from immunoSEQ multiplex PCR, and its TCRdb copy is limited to in-frame clones, with some not included. The data contain around 80,000 clones, 85% to 90% of them singletons. The sequenced sample was CD4+ or CD8+ T cells sorted from blood, obtained in a trial of the OX40 agonist ivuxolimab. These receptors were obtained from an adult with an advanced solid tumor such as melanoma, head and neck, liver or kidney cancer.

V usage is TRBV28 and J usage is TRBJ1-2; no clear D. The CDR3 length is 15 residues. Looked up from germline, CDR1 is MDHEN and CDR2 is SYDVKM. The ends were cut back, 5 bases at V and 5 bases at J, with 18 bases in the middle. The CDR3 here is CASSIRPTKGYGYTF. CDR3 nucleotide sequence: TGTGCCAGCAGTATACGGCCAACAAAAGGGTATGGCTACACCTTC.

This chain links TRBV11-2 with TRBJ1-5; no clear D gene. The CDR3 has 13 amino acids. Per the germline V gene, CDR1 is SGHAT and CDR2 is FQNNGV. Trimming took off 5 bases at V and 5 bases at J, with 10 bases between the two ends. The CDR3 here is CASSQNTDQPQHF. The CDR3 DNA reads as TGTGCCAGCAGCCAAAACACCGATCAGCCCCAGCATTTT.

The V call is TRBV9, the J call TRBJ1-6; D might be TRBD1 (5 bases). V was clipped by 5 bases and J by 0 bases, with 9 bases between them. The germline V gene encodes CDR1 SGDLS and CDR2 YYNGEE. CDR3 size: 15 residues. The CDR3 DNA is TGTGCCAGCAGGGACGACAGCTCCTATAATTCACCCCTCCACTTT. It codes for CASRDDSSYNSPLHF.

The rearrangement links TRBV5-1 to TRBJ1-4, with D possibly being TRBD1 (6 bases). V was pared by 7 bases and J by 8 bases, with 15 bases between. Germline lookup yields CDR1 SGHRS and CDR2 YFSETQ. CDR3 length: 13 residues. The CDR3 bases are TGCGCCAGCGGTGCACAGGGAAAAGAAAAACTGTTTTTT. It yields the protein CASGAQGKEKLFF. Full variable domain (rest looked up from reference TRBV5-1 and TRBJ1-4): KAGVTQTPRYLIKTRGQQVTLSCSPISGHRSVSWYQQTPGQGLQFLFEYFSETQRNKGNFPGRFSGRQFSNSRSEMNVSTLELGDSALYLCASGAQGKEKLFFGSGTQLSVL.

The chain recombines TRBV7-3 with TRBJ1-2; TRBD1 might be the D (6 bases). The CDR3 sequence is 14 residues long. Germline V gives CDR1 SGHTA, CDR2 FQGTGA. Deletions cut 5 bases from V and 7 bases from J, with 17 bases between. CDR3 sequence reads: CASSATREGGGYTF. The CDR3 nucleotides are TGTGCCAGCAGCGCAACAAGGGAAGGGGGTGGCTACACCTTC.

The rearrangement joins TRBV5-4 to TRBJ2-5; 12 nucleotides match TRBD1. The CDR3 runs 15 residues. After removal of 4 bases from V and 5 bases from J, the junction contained 6 bases not matched to a gene. Looked up from germline, CDR1 is SGHNT and CDR2 is YYREEE (reference sequence). The CDR3 region is CASSPGDRGRETQYF. CDR3 nucleotides: TGTGCCAGCAGCCCCGGGGACAGGGGGCGGGAGACCCAGTACTTC.

V is TRBV7-6 and J is TRBJ2-5; D gene unclear. This CDR3 contains 14 residues. The germline V gene has CDR1 SGHVS and CDR2 FNYEAQ. Trimming removed 1 base at V and 1 base at J, with 7 bases between. CDR3 sequence: CASSLGAPQETQYF. The CDR3 DNA sequence: TGTGCCAGCAGCTTAGGGGCCCCCCAAGAGACCCAGTACTTC.

Only one count was recorded for this clone. The rearrangement links TRBV6-6 to TRBJ1-2, with a weak D call TRBD1 (6 bases). V lost 5 bases and J lost 6, with 13 bases in between. Per the germline V gene, CDR1 is MNHNY and CDR2 is SVGAGI (reference sequence). The CDR3 totals 13 residues. In DNA form, the CDR3 reads TGTGCCAGCAGTGAGCGGGGGCCCGATGGCTACACCTTC. Amino acid sequence: CASSERGPDGYTF.

The chain is built from TRBV25-1 and TRBJ1-2; the D is unclear. The germline V gene encodes CDR1 MGHDK and CDR2 SYGVNS. This CDR3 is built from 13 residues. V lost 10 bases, J lost 0 bases, and 12 bases lay in between. The CDR3 is CATVGEANYGYTF. The DNA for the CDR3 is TGTGCCACCGTCGGGGAAGCTAACTATGGCTACACCTTC.

There are a few counts of this clone. The chain has TRBV19 and TRBJ1-6; TRBD1 is a possible D gene (5 bases). V lost 7 bases, J lost 13 bases, and 23 bases lay in between. Germline V gene data show CDR1 as LNHDA and CDR2 as SQIVND (reference sequence). This CDR3 is built from 15 residues. The CDR3 protein is CASTPSGTSPGPLHF. CDR3 coding DNA: TGTGCCAGTACCCCTTCCGGGACGTCTCCGGGTCCCCTCCACTTT.

In this sample, this clone turned up once. The chain employs TRBV7-2 and TRBJ2-5, with 7 bases fitting TRBD1. V dropped 4 bases and J dropped 4; count of bases not matched to a gene: 0. CDR1 and CDR2 (germline): SGHTA, FQGNSA. The CDR3 is made up of 12 amino acids. The CDR3 reads CASSSGGETQYF. DNA of the CDR3: TGTGCCAGCAGCTCAGGGGGAGAGACCCAGTACTTC.

The rearrangement links TRBV4-3 to TRBJ1-2; no clear D. This CDR3 has 15 residues. Germline CDR1 LGHNA, CDR2 YSLEER. The ends were cut back, 0 bases at V and 2 bases at J, with 10 bases in the middle. DNA of the CDR3: TGCGCCAGCAGCCAAGATCTGGAAGGGAACTATGGCTACACCTTC. Its translation is CASSQDLEGNYGYTF.

The V gene is TRBV28, the J gene TRBJ2-7; 11 nucleotides agree with TRBD2. The length of the CDR3 is 16 residues. Germline V gene data show CDR1 as MDHEN and CDR2 as SYDVKM. The V and J ends lost 4 bases and 2 bases, in that order; junction bases with no gene match: 7. In DNA, the CDR3 is TGTGCCAGCAGTTCCGCGGCTAGCGGGGGGACCTACGAGCAGTACGTC. Translated, it gives CASSSAASGGTYEQYV.

Note on this clone: Other DNA variants within this sample encode the same CDR3. This sequence joins TRBV5-1 and TRBJ2-5, with a tentative D call TRBD1 (5 bases). The V end lost 4 bases, the J end lost 0 bases, and 10 bases lay between the germline ends. The CDR3 extends over 14 amino acids. CDR1 and CDR2 (germline): SGHRS, YFSETQ. The CDR3 coding sequence is TGCGCCAGCAGCCCTGGACAAAACCAAGAGACCCAGTACTTC. It is translated as CASSPGQNQETQYF.

The V gene is TRBV19, the J gene TRBJ1-2, with 8 bases fitting TRBD1. Germline trimming cut 7 bases from V and 11 bases from J; bases unmatched to any gene: 12. This CDR3 is built from 13 residues. Germline V gives CDR1 LNHDA, CDR2 SQIVND (reference sequence). The CDR3 loop is CASTGDRSSSYTF. The CDR3 DNA reads as TGTGCCAGTACCGGGGACAGGTCAAGTAGTTACACCTTC.

The chain is built from TRBV10-1 and TRBJ2-1; weak D call: TRBD2 (6 bases). From germline, CDR1 is WNHNN and CDR2 SYGVQD (reference sequence). This CDR3 contains 14 residues. Trimming removed 4 bases from V and 10 bases from J, with 17 bases in between. CDR3 protein: CASSVGLGEAEQFF. CDR3 DNA: TGCGCCAGCAGTGTCGGATTAGGGGAGGCGGAGCAGTTCTTC.